These 7 T cell receptor beta chains share one sample of origin, sequenced in a study of response to subunit inactivated influenza vaccine. TCRdb fed the RT-PCR reads into MiXCR, producing one record per CDR3 protein. The sample consists of 450,000 to 600,000 distinct CDR3 sequences, less than 7.5% of them appearing once. Specimen: PBMCs from blood, collected about 24 months after vaccination. The receptors stem from a man between 50 and 69 years old who received an inactivated influenza vaccine.

Comment on this clonotype: A much larger clone differs from this one at a single base, so this may be a read error. This sequence joins TRBV29-1 and TRBJ1-2; D call uncertain. CDR1 is SQVTM and CDR2 is ANQGSEA in the germline V gene. The CDR3 covers 13 residues. The germline V and J ends were trimmed by 2 bases and 0 bases, with 7 bases remaining between them. This CDR3 is CSVEQISNYGYTF. CDR3 sequence (DNA): TGCAGCGTTGAACAGATATCTAACTATGGCTACACCTTC.

In this sample, this clonotype turned up many times. This chain uses TRBV6-5 with TRBJ1-3; no reliable D call. The length of the CDR3 is 14 residues. V shed 5 bases and J shed 0 bases, with 8 bases lying between them. CDR1 is MNHEY, CDR2 SVGAGI, per germline. CDR3 residues: CASSQSSSGNTIYF. The CDR3 bases are TGTGCCAGCAGTCAGTCGAGCTCTGGAAACACCATATATTTT.

The chain links TRBV18 to TRBJ2-3, with D hard to call. The CDR3 sequence is 15 residues long. The germline CDR1 and CDR2 sequences are KGHSH and LQKENI. The ends were cut back, 6 bases at V and 2 bases at J, with 15 bases in the middle. The CDR3 DNA follows: TGTGCCAGCTCGACCCCTCCCAAATTCACAGATACGCAGTATTTT. Its protein product is CASSTPPKFTDTQYF.

This chain connects TRBV20-1 to TRBJ2-1, with TRBD1 identical over 10 bases. V shed 5 bases, J shed 9 bases, and the junction held 13 bases outside the gene matches. CDR1 DFQATT and CDR2 SNEGSKA come from the germline V gene (reference sequence). The CDR3 sequence is 15 residues long. The DNA for the CDR3 is TGCAGTGCTGCCCGACAGGGGGCCCTTTTGGGTGAGCAGTTCTTC. Its protein product is CSAARQGALLGEQFF.

V usage is TRBV15 and J usage is TRBJ1-5, with D possibly TRBD1 on 5 matching bases. Germline-derived CDR1 and CDR2 are LNHNV and YYDKDF (reference sequence). This CDR3 has 16 residues. V lost 0 bases, J lost 2 bases, and 11 bases lay in between. The CDR3 DNA follows: TGTGCCACCAGCAGAGAGGGGGAGCCCGGCAATCAGCCCCAGCATTTT. Translation gives CATSREGEPGNQPQHF.

The chain couples TRBV9 to TRBJ2-1; no definite D call. In germline, CDR1 is SGDLS, CDR2 YYNGEE. V was trimmed by 0 bases and J by 7 bases, leaving 8 bases between them. The CDR3 totals 13 residues. The CDR3 DNA is TGTGCCAGCAGCGTAGTGCCTAGGAATGAGCAGTTCTTC. It yields the protein CASSVVPRNEQFF.

The CDR3 region is CASSSRGSANEQFF. CDR3 DNA: TGTGCCAGCAGCTCCCGGGGGTCGGCCAATGAGCAGTTCTTC. V usage is TRBV11-3 and J usage is TRBJ2-1; tentative D call: TRBD2 (6 bases). This CDR3 comprises 14 residues. Germline assignment: CDR1 SGHNT and CDR2 YENEEA. V was trimmed by 4 bases and J by 6 bases, leaving 13 bases between them.